Listed below are T cell receptor beta chains from one sample, sequenced in a study of early T cells in non-severe SARS-CoV-2 infection. TCRdb independently ran MiXCR on the 5' RACE reads; one entry per CDR3 protein. The data hold roughly 49,000 distinct CDR3 sequences, with about 4.6% observed a single time. Specimen: whole blood. The receptors stem from an adult who was a healthcare worker with PCR-confirmed SARS-CoV-2 infection or an uninfected control (not recorded which). Both conserved end residues are part of each CDR3. The D gene is left open where the match is weak. Rows may omit the clone size; those that give it use once, few, many or a size class.

j_call cdr3_length clone_size d_call v_call cdr3_aa cdr3_nt
TRBJ2-1 16 - - TRBV7-2 CASSSGGPQNGIEQFF TGTGCCAGCAGCTCCGGGGGCCCCCAAAATGGCATTGAGCAGTTCTTC
TRBJ2-7 10 few - TRBV20-1 CSAKSYEQYF TGCAGTGCAAAGAGCTACGAGCAGTACTTC
TRBJ1-1 16 many - TRBV19 CASSIDSTPGNTEAFF TGTGCCAGTAGTATAGATTCAACCCCGGGGAACACTGAAGCTTTCTTT
TRBJ2-7 12 - - TRBV10-3 CAIRDSLDEQYF TGTGCCATCCGGGACTCTCTCGACGAGCAGTACTTC
TRBJ2-7 14 few - TRBV4-3 CASSQDLSSYEQYF TGCGCCAGCAGCCAAGATTTGAGTAGTTACGAGCAGTACTTC
TRBJ2-7 17 - TRBD2 TRBV7-2 CASSLRHILAGAYEQYF TGTGCCAGCAGCTTACGCCACATACTAGCGGGAGCATACGAGCAGTACTTC
TRBJ2-7 14 - - TRBV5-4 CASSLFRGAYEQYF TGTGCCAGCAGCTTGTTCAGGGGGGCCTACGAGCAGTACTTC
TRBJ1-1 13 many - TRBV29-1 CSVDRSGGAEAFF TGCAGCGTTGACCGGAGCGGGGGTGCTGAAGCTTTCTTT
TRBJ1-2 13 many TRBD1 TRBV5-1 CASGTGGANGYTF TGCGCCAGCGGGACAGGGGGCGCGAATGGCTACACCTTC
TRBJ2-3 15 - TRBD1 TRBV20-1 CSASTGANNPDTQYF TGCAGTGCTAGCACAGGGGCGAATAACCCAGATACGCAGTATTTT